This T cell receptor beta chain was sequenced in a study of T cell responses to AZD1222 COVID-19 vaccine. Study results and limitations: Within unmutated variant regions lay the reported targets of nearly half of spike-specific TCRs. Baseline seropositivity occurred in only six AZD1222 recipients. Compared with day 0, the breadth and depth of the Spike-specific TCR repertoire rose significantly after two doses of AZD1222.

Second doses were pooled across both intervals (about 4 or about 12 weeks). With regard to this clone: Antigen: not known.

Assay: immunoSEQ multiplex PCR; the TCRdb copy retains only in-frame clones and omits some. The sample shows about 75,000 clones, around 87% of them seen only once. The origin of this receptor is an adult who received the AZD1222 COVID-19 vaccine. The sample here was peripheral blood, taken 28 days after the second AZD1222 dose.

The CDR3 loop is CASSLAGGYGYTF. CDR3 nucleotide sequence: TGCGCCAGCAGCTTGGCAGGGGGCTATGGCTACACCTTC. The J gene is TRBJ1-2, the V gene TRBV5-1; 7 positions match TRBD1. Germline loops: CDR1 SGHRS, CDR2 YFSETQ. The CDR3 contains 13 residues. With 0 bases clipped from V and 4 bases from J, the junction kept 0 bases outside the gene matches. The variable domain in full, with the rest retrieved from reference TRBV5-1 and TRBJ1-2, is KAGVTQTPRYLIKTRGQQVTLSCSPISGHRSVSWYQQTPGQGLQFLFEYFSETQRNKGNFPGRFSGRQFSNSRSEMNVSTLELGDSALYLCASSLAGGYGYTFGSGTRLTVV.